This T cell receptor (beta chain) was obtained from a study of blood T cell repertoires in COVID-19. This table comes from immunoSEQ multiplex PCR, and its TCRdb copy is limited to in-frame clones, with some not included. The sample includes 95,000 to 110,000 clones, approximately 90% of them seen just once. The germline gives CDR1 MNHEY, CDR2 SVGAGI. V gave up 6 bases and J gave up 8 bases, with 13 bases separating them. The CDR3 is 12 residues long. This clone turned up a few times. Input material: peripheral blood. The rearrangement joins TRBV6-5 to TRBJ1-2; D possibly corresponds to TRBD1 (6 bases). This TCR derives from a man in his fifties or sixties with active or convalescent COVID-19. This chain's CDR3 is CASRTGSFGYTF. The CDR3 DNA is TGTGCCAGCAGAACAGGGTCGTTCGGCTACACCTTC.